The sequence of this T cell receptor beta chain was determined in a study of blood T cell repertoires in COVID-19. Study context: Spain, Italy and the United States supplied samples that represented acute and convalescent COVID-19.

Participants' reported clinical history set cohort assignment. V lost 5 bases, J lost 0 bases, and 8 bases lay in between. The germline gives CDR1 MNHEY, CDR2 SVGAGI. The CDR3 contains 14 residues. Profiling relied on immunoSEQ multiplex PCR, and the TCRdb table lists in-frame clones only, not all of them. Of roughly 330,000 clones in the sample, around 87% are singletons; the top ten hold about 5%. The chain links TRBV6-5 to TRBJ1-3, with D unclear. The material sequenced was PBMCs or T cells enriched from blood (not recorded which). The source of this sequence is a woman aged 25-40 years who had recovered from COVID-19. The chain's CDR3 is CASSTPGSGNTIYF. CDR3 coding DNA: TGTGCCAGCAGTACCCCGGGCTCTGGAAACACCATATATTTT.